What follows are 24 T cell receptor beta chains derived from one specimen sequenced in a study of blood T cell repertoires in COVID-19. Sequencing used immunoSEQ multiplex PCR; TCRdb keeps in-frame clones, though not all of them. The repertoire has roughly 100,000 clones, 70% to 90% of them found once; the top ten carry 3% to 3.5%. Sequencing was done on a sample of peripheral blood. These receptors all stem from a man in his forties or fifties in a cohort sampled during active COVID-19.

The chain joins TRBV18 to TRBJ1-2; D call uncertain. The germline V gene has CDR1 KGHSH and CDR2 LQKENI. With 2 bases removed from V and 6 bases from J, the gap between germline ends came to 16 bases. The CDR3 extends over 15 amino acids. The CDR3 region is CASSPRLVGSDGYTF. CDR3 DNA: TGTGCCAGCTCACCAAGGTTGGTAGGGAGCGATGGCTACACCTTC.

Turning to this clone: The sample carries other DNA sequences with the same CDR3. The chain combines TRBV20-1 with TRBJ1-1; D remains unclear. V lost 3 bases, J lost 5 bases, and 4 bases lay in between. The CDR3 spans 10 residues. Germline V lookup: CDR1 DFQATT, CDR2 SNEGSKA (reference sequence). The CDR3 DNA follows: TGCAGTGCTAGCGGGACTGAAGCTTTCTTT. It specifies CSASGTEAFF.

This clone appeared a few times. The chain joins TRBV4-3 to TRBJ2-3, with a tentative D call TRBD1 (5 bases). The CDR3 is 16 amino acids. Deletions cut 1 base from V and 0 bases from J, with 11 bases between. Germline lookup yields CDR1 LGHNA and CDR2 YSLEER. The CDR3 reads CASSQVLRGSTDTQYF. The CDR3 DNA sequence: TGCGCCAGCAGCCAAGTGCTTAGGGGTAGCACAGATACGCAGTATTTT.

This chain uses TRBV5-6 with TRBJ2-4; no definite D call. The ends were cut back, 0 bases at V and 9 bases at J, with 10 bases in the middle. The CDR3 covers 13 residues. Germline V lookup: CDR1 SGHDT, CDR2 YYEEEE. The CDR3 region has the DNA TGTGCCAGCAGCTTGGAACCAGCGAGCATTCAGTACTTC. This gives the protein CASSLEPASIQYF. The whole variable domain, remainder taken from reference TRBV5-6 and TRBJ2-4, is DAGVTQSPTHLIKTRGQQVTLRCSPKSGHDTVSWYQQALGQGPQFIFQYYEEEERQRGNFPDRFSGHQFPNYSSELNVNALLLGDSALYLCASSLEPASIQYFGAGTRLSVL.

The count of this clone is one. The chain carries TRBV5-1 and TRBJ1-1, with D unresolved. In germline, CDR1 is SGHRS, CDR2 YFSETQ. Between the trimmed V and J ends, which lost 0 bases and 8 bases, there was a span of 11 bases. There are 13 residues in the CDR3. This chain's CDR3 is CASSLERGGEAFF. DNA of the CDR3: TGCGCCAGCAGCTTGGAGAGAGGCGGGGAAGCTTTCTTT.

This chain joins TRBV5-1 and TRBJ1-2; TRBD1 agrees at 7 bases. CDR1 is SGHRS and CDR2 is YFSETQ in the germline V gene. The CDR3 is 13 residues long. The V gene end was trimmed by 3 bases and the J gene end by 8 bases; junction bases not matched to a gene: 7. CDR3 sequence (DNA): TGCGCCAGCAGCTCCGACAGGGCGGAAGGCTACACCTTC. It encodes CASSSDRAEGYTF.

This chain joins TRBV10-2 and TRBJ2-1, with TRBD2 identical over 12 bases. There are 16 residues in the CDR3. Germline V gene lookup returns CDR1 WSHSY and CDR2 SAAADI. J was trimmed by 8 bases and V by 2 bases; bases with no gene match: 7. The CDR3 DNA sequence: TGCGCCAGCAGTGAGCTGGCTAGCGGGGGGGCGGATGAGCAGTTCTTC. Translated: CASSELASGGADEQFF.

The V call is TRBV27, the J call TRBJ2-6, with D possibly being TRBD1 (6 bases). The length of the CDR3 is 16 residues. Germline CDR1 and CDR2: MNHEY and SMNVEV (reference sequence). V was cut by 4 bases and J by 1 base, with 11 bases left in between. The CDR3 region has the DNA TGTGCCAGCAGTTGGTACAGGGCTTCTGGGGCCAACGTCCTGACTTTC. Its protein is CASSWYRASGANVLTF.

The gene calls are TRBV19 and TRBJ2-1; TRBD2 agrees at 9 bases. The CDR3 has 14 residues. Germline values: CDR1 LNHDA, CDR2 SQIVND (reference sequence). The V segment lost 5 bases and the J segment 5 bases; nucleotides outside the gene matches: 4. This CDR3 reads CASSPASGNNEQFF. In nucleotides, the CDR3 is TGTGCCAGTAGTCCGGCTAGCGGGAACAATGAGCAGTTCTTC.

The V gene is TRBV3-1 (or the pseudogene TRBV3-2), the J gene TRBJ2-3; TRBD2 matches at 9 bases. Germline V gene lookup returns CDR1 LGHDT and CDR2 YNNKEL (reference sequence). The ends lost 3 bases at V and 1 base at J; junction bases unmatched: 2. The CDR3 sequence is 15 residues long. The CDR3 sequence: CASSHPSGGTDTQYF. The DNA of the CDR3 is TGTGCCAGCAGCCACCCTAGCGGGGGCACAGATACGCAGTATTTT.

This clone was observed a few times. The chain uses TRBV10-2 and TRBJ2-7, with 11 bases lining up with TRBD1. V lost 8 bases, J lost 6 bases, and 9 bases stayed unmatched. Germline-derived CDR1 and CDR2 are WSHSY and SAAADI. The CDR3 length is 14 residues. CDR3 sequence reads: CASSPGTGGFEQYF. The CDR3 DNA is TGCGCCAGCTCCCCTGGGACAGGGGGTTTCGAGCAGTACTTC.

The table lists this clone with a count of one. The CDR3 DNA sequence: TGTGCCAGCAGCTCGGTCTCGCAGGGCCCTGATAATGAAAAACTGTTTTTT. It encodes CASSSVSQGPDNEKLFF. This chain connects TRBV3-1 (or the pseudogene TRBV3-2) to TRBJ1-4; D is possibly TRBD1 (5 bases). The V end was cut by 5 bases, the J end by 4 bases, with 20 bases between. Germline V gives CDR1 LGHDT, CDR2 YNNKEL (reference sequence). The CDR3 has 17 residues.

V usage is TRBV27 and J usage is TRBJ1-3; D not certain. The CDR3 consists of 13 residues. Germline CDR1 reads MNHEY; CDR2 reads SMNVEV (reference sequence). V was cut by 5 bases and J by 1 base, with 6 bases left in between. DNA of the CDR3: TGTGCCAGCAGTCCCTCGTCTGGAAACACCATATATTTT. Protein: CASSPSSGNTIYF.

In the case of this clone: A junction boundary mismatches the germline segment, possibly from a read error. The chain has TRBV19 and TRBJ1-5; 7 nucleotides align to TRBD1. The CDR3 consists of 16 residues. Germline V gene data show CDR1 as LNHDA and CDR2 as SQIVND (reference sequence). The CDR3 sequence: CASSRTGTARNQPQHF. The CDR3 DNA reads TGTGCCAGCAGTAGGACCGGGACAGCACGAAATCAGCCCCAGCATTTT.

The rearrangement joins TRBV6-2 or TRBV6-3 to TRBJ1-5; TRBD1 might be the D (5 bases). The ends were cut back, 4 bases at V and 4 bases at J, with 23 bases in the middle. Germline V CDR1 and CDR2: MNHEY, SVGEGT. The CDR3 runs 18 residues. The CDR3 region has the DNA TGTGCCAGCAGTTCCTCGACTTCTGGGGCAGGCCCTAATCAGCCCCAGCATTTT. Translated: CASSSSTSGAGPNQPQHF.

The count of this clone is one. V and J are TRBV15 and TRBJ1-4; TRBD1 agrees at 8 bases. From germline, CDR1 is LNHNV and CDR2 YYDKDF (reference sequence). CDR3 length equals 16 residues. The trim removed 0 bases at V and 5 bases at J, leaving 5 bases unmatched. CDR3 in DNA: TGTGCCACCAGCAGAGACCCGACAGGGGTAAATGAAAAACTGTTTTTT. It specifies CATSRDPTGVNEKLFF.

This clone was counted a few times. CDR3 residues: CASSLTGSSYNSPLHF. The CDR3 DNA sequence: TGTGCCAGCAGCCTGACAGGGAGCTCCTATAATTCACCCCTCCACTTT. V usage is TRBV5-5 and J usage is TRBJ1-6; 7 bases map to TRBD1. The CDR3 has 16 amino acids. V shed 4 bases, J shed 0 bases, and the junction held 4 bases outside the gene matches. Per germline, CDR1 SGHKS and CDR2 YYEKEE (reference sequence).

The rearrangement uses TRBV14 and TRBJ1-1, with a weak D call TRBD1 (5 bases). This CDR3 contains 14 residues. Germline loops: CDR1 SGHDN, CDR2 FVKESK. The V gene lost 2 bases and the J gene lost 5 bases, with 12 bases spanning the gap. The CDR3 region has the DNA TGTGCCAGCAGCCAACCGCCAGGGATAACTGAAGCTTTCTTT. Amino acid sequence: CASSQPPGITEAFF.

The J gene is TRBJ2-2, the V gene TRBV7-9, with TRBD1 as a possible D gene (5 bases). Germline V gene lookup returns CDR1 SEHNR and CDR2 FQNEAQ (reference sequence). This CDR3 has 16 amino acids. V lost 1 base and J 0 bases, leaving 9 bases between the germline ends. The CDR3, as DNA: TGTGCCAGCAGCTTAGTGAAAGGGGCGAACACCGGGGAGCTGTTTTTT. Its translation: CASSLVKGANTGELFF. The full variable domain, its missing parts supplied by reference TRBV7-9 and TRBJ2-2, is DTGVSQNPRHKITKRGQNVTFRCDPISEHNRLYWYRQTLGQGPEFLTYFQNEAQLEKSRLLSDRFSAERPKGSFSTLEIQRTEQGDSAMYLCASSLVKGANTGELFFGEGSRLTVL.

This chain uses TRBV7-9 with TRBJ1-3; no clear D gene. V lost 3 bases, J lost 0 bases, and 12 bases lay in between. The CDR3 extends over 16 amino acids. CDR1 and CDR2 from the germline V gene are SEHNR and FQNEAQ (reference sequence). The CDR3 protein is CASSFPGQASGNTIYF. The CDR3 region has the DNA TGTGCCAGCAGCTTCCCCGGTCAGGCCTCTGGAAACACCATATATTTT.

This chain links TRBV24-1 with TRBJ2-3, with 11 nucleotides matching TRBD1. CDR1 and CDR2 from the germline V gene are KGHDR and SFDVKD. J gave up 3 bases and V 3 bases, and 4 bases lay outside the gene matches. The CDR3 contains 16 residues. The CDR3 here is CATSDPGTGGTDTQYF. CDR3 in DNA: TGTGCCACCAGTGATCCCGGGACAGGGGGTACAGATACGCAGTATTTT.

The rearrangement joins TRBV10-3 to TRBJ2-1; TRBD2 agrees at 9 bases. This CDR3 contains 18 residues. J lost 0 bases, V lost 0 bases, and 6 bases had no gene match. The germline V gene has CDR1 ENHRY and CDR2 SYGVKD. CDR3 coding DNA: TGTGCCATCAGTGAGTCCGCGGGGGGGCTACCCTCCTACAATGAGCAGTTCTTC. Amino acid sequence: CAISESAGGLPSYNEQFF.

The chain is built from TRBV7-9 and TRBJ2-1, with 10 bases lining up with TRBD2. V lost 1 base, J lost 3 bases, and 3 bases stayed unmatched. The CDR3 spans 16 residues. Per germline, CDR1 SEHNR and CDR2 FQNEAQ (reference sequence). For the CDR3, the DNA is TGTGCCAGCAGCTTAGTGGCTAGCGGGGGCTACAATGAGCAGTTCTTC. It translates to CASSLVASGGYNEQFF.

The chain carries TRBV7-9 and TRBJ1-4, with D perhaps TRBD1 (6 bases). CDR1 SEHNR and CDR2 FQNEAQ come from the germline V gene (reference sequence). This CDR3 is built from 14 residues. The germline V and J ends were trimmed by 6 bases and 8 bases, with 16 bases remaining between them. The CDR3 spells CASRPGPGGEKLFF. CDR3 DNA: TGTGCCAGCAGGCCGGGCCCGGGGGGCGAAAAACTGTTTTTT.